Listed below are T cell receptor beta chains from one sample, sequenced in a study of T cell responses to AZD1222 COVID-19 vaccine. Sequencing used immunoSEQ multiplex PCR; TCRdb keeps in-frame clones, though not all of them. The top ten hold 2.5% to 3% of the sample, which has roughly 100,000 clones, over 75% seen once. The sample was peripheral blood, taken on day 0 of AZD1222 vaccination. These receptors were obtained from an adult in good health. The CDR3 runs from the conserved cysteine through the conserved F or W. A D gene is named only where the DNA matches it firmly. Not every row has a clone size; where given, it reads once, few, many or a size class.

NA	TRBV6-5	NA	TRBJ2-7	CASSQGRSLIYEQYF	TGTGCCAGCAGTCAGGGGAGGAGCCTAATCTACGAGCAGTACTTC
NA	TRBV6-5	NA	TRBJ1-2	CASATAANYGYTF	TGTGCCAGTGCGACGGCTGCTAACTATGGCTACACCTTC
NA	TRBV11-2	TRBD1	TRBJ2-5	CASSPGTGVGETQYF	TGTGCCAGCAGCCCCGGGACAGGGGTGGGAGAGACCCAGTACTTC
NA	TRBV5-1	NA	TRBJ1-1	CASSLNNAGNTEAFF	TGCGCCAGCAGCTTAAATAATGCGGGGAACACTGAAGCTTTCTTT
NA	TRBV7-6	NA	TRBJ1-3	CASSLSSVGNTIYF	TGTGCCAGCAGCTTATCTTCCGTTGGAAACACCATATATTTT
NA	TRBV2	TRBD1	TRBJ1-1	CASSEYTGVLNTEAFF	TGTGCCAGCAGTGAATACACAGGGGTACTGAACACTGAAGCTTTCTTT
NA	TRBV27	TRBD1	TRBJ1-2	CASSPLGQAALYGYTF	TGTGCCAGCAGTCCCCTCGGACAGGCCGCCCTCTATGGCTACACCTTC
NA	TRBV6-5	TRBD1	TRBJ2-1	CASREDRATRNEQFF	TGTGCCAGCAGGGAGGACAGGGCAACTCGCAATGAGCAGTTCTTC
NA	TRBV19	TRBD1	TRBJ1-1	CASTRGSTEAFF	TGTGCCAGCACCAGGGGGAGCACTGAAGCTTTCTTT
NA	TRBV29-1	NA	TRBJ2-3	CSVGGSSYTQYF	TGCAGCGTTGGCGGGTCCTCCTATACGCAGTATTTT
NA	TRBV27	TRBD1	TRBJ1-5	CASSLGTGGDQPQHF	TGTGCCAGCAGTTTAGGGACAGGGGGCGATCAGCCCCAGCATTTT
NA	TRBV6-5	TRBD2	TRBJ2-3	CASSQSGGADTQYF	TGTGCCAGCAGCCAGAGCGGGGGGGCAGATACGCAGTATTTT
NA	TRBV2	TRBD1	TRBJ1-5	CASSTPIGQGIIGDQPQHF	TGTGCCAGCAGTACACCAATTGGACAGGGAATCATTGGGGATCAGCCCCAGCATTTT
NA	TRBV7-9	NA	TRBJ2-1	CASSLFGFLNEQFF	TGTGCCAGCAGCTTATTCGGCTTTCTCAATGAGCAGTTCTTC
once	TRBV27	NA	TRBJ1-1	CASSLNRVETEAFF	TGTGCCAGCAGTTTAAATAGGGTTGAAACTGAAGCTTTCTTT
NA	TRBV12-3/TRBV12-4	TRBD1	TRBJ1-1	CASTDRAEAFF	TGTGCCAGCACAGACAGGGCAGAAGCTTTCTTT
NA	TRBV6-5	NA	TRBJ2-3	CASSYSDTQYF	TGTGCCAGCAGTTACTCAGATACGCAGTATTTT
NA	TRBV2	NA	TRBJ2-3	CASSEAVLAASSTDTQYF	TGTGCCAGCAGTGAAGCGGTATTAGCGGCATCGAGCACAGATACGCAGTATTTT
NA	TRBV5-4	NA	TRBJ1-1	CASSSDNTEAFF	TGTGCCAGCAGCTCGGATAACACTGAAGCTTTCTTT
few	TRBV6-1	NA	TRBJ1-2	CASSERDNYGYTF	TGTGCCAGCAGTGAAAGAGATAACTATGGCTACACCTTC
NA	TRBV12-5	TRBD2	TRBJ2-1	CASGLLVIGGGSYNEQFF	TGTGCTAGTGGTTTGTTAGTTATTGGCGGGGGGTCCTACAATGAGCAGTTCTTC
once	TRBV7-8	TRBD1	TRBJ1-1	CASSLQGGRTEAFF	TGTGCCAGCAGCTTACAGGGGGGGCGAACTGAAGCTTTCTTT
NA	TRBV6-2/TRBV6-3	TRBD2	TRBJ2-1	CASSGEGPANEQFF	TGTGCCAGCAGTGGGGAGGGCCCGGCCAATGAGCAGTTCTTC
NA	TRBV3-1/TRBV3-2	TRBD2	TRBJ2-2	CASRLSGRGTGELFF	TGTGCCAGCAGACTCAGCGGGAGGGGAACCGGGGAGCTGTTTTTT
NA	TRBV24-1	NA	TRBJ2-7	CATSDSGSSYEQYF	TGTGCCACCAGTGATTCAGGGAGCTCCTACGAGCAGTACTTC
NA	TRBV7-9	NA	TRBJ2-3	CASSPRGAHTDTQYF	TGTGCCAGCAGCCCTCGGGGCGCACACACAGATACGCAGTATTTT
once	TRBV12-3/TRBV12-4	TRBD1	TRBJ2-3	CASRQTGVDTQYF	TGTGCCAGCAGGCAGACAGGGGTAGATACGCAGTATTTT
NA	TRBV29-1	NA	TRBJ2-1	CSVDLPGSYNEQFF	TGCAGCGTTGACCTCCCAGGCTCCTACAATGAGCAGTTCTTC
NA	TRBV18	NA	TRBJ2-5	CASSPYTGGRETQYF	TGTGCCAGCTCACCTTATACGGGGGGCCGGGAGACCCAGTACTTC
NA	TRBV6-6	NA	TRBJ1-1	CASSYSGGTEAFF	TGTGCCAGCAGTTACTCAGGGGGCACTGAAGCTTTCTTT
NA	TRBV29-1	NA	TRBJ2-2	CSVVVTGELFF	TGCAGCGTTGTGGTGACCGGGGAGCTGTTTTTT
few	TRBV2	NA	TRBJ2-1	CASSGHYEQFF	TGTGCCAGCAGTGGGCACTATGAGCAGTTCTTC
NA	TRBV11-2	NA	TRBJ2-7	CASSFGLTYEQYF	TGTGCCAGCAGCTTTGGACTAACCTACGAGCAGTACTTC
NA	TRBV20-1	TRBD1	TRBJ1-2	CSASFGQDNLNF	TGCAGTGCTAGTTTTGGACAGGATAATCTCAACTTC
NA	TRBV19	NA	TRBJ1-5	CASRTHVYSNQPQHF	TGTGCCAGTAGGACACACGTCTATAGCAATCAGCCCCAGCATTTT
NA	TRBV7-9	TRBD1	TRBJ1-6	CASSWDRPGNSPLHF	TGTGCCAGCAGCTGGGACAGGCCCGGGAATTCACCCCTCCACTTT
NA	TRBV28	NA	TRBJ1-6	CASSLQGIGSPLHF	TGTGCCAGCAGTTTACAGGGGATAGGCTCACCCCTCCACTTT
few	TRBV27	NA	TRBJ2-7	CASSLRVGPSYEQYF	TGTGCCAGCAGTTTAAGGGTAGGGCCCTCCTACGAGCAGTACTTC
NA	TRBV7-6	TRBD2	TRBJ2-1	CASSLELAGGPPYNEQFF	TGTGCCAGCAGCTTGGAACTAGCGGGAGGGCCCCCTTACAATGAGCAGTTCTTC
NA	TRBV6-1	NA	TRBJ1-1	CASSEAGNTEAFF	TGTGCCAGCAGTGAAGCAGGGAACACTGAAGCTTTCTTT
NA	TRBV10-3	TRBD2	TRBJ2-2	CAISERSTASGINTGELFF	TGTGCCATCAGTGAGAGAAGTACAGCTAGCGGAATTAACACCGGGGAGCTGTTTTTT
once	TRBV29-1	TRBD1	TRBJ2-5	CSVWQGARGSGSRETQYF	TGCAGCGTTTGGCAGGGGGCTCGGGGGAGTGGTAGTCGGGAGACCCAGTACTTC
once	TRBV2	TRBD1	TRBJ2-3	CASKGDRARDTQYF	TGTGCCAGCAAGGGGGACAGGGCACGAGATACGCAGTATTTT
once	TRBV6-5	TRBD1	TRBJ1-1	CASSRDSLNTEAFF	TGTGCCAGCAGCCGGGACAGCCTGAACACTGAAGCTTTCTTT
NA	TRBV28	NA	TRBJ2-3	CASSLEGRDTDTQYF	TGTGCCAGCAGTTTAGAAGGCAGGGACACAGATACGCAGTATTTT
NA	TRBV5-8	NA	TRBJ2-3	CASSLRAATDTQYF	TGTGCCAGCAGCTTAAGGGCAGCCACAGATACGCAGTATTTT
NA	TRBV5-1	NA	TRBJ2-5	CASSLAGSQETQYF	TGCGCCAGCAGCTTGGCGGGGAGCCAAGAGACCCAGTACTTC
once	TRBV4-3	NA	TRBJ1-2	CASSPDRVNYGYTF	TGCGCCAGCAGCCCGGACAGAGTCAACTATGGCTACACCTTC
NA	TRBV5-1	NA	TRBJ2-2	CASSLALNTGELFF	TGCGCCAGCAGCTTGGCCCTTAACACCGGGGAGCTGTTTTTT
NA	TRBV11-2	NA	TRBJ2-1	CASSLYTSYNEQFF	TGTGCCAGCAGCTTGTACACCTCCTACAATGAGCAGTTCTTC
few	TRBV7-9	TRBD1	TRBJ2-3	CASSQDRVADTQYF	TGTGCCAGCAGCCAGGACAGGGTGGCAGATACGCAGTATTTT
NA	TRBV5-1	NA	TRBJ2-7	CASSLVEWGSSYEQYF	TGCGCCAGCAGCTTGGTCGAGTGGGGGAGCTCCTACGAGCAGTACTTC
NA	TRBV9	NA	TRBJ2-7	CASSVEGGPYEQYF	TGTGCCAGCAGCGTAGAAGGGGGACCCTACGAGCAGTACTTC